Below, one T cell receptor beta chain is given with its context. Its antigen remains unidentified. Germline and junction disagree at one end, which may indicate a read error. This sample is part of a study of beta chain features in type 1 diabetes. Study as a whole: Age and gender were similar between patients and healthy donors, as were cell yields.

Whole-study findings and limits: Type 1 diabetes patients showed fewer insertions and more deletions at VDJ junctions. Within the patient group, naive, central memory and Treg TCRB repertoires appeared more similar to each other than within healthy donors. Among all four CD4+ subsets, Type 1 diabetes patients had TCRB CDR3s that were moderately but significantly shorter.

Germline CDR1 is SQVTM and CDR2 is ANQGSEA. The CDR3 has 14 amino acids. Sequencing targeted expressed TCRB transcripts, as all isolated RNA had been reverse transcribed. Libraries were prepared by immunoSEQ multiplex PCR; TCRdb keeps only in-frame clonotypes and omits some of them. The table includes around 40,000 clones, around 64% detected once. Sequenced: Tregs from blood. The receptor was derived from a woman in her twenties or thirties in good health. The genes are TRBV29-1 and TRBJ2-3; 8 bases fit TRBD1. DNA of the CDR3: TGCGGCGTCTGGACAGGGCTATACACAGATACGCAGTATTTT. It is translated as CGVWTGLYTDTQYF.